The 25 T cell receptor beta chains below come from one sample, sequenced in a study of T-cell memory formation after mild COVID-19 (dated by TCRdb to the early 2020s). The library was built by means of 5' RACE. Sequencing instrument: Illumina NovaSeq 6000. TCRdb reanalyzed the raw reads on its own, using fastp at Q25 for trimming and MiXCR for clone calling, and kept in-frame beta chains. Records with the same CDR3 protein are collapsed into one entry carrying the most frequent genes and DNA. The sample data list about 400,000 distinct CDR3 sequences, and roughly an eighth of these were observed just once. The ten largest account for 22% of the sample. The sequencing input was PBMCs or a T cell subset sorted from them (not recorded which). Every receptor here comes from a man between 18 and 35 years old who had mild COVID-19 (a few samples of this study predate the infection). The sample titles of this study are shuffled in the database, so cell type and time point are left out; the donor was told from shared clones.

This sequence joins TRBV6-2 or TRBV6-3 and TRBJ1-1; 7 nucleotides match TRBD1. The V gene end was trimmed by 8 bases and the J gene end by 4 bases; junction bases not matched to a gene: 4. The CDR3 sequence is 12 residues long. Germline values: CDR1 MNHEY, CDR2 SVGEGT. The CDR3 region has the DNA TGTGCCAGCGGCGACAGGGTCACTGAAGCTTTCTTT. Its translation: CASGDRVTEAFF.

This clonotype was picked up many times. J is TRBJ1-3 and V is TRBV5-1; D is ambiguous. Trimming removed 0 bases at V and 4 bases at J, with 17 bases between. Germline assignment: CDR1 SGHRS and CDR2 YFSETQ. The CDR3 runs 17 residues. DNA for the CDR3: TGCGCCAGCAGCTTGGACGCCGCGGGCGCATTCGGAAACACCATATATTTT. This encodes CASSLDAAGAFGNTIYF.

The J gene is TRBJ2-5, the V gene TRBV3-1; D possibly corresponds to TRBD1 (6 bases). CDR1 and CDR2 (germline): LGHDT, YNNKEL (reference sequence). Trimming stripped 7 bases from V and 5 bases from J, with 20 bases between. This CDR3 comprises 15 residues. For the CDR3, the DNA is TGTGCCAGCACCCTGGGGGCCTCACCTGTGGAGACCCAGTACTTC. Its translation is CASTLGASPVETQYF.

This clonotype was seen at least ten times. The chain has TRBV5-1 and TRBJ2-3; 8 bases match TRBD2. The V segment lost 2 bases and the J segment 5 bases; nucleotides outside the gene matches: 7. Per the germline V gene, CDR1 is SGHRS and CDR2 is YFSETQ. The CDR3 has 15 residues. In nucleotides, the CDR3 is TGCGCCAGCAGCTTACGGGGGGGCCAAGAAGATACGCAGTATTTT. Its protein is CASSLRGGQEDTQYF.

J is TRBJ2-1 and V is TRBV7-3; perhaps TRBD2 as D (5 bases). Germline lookup yields CDR1 SGHTA and CDR2 FQGTGA. CDR3 length: 15 amino acids. V was cut by 6 bases and J by 0 bases, with 12 bases left in between. The CDR3 DNA follows: TGTGCCAGCAGTCTAACGAGGGACTCCTACAATGAGCAGTTCTTC. Its protein is CASSLTRDSYNEQFF.

V is TRBV6-5 and J is TRBJ2-1, with TRBD1 identical over 11 bases. With 6 bases clipped from V and 4 bases from J, the junction kept 14 bases outside the gene matches. This CDR3 is 18 amino acids long. Looked up from germline, CDR1 is MNHEY and CDR2 is SVGAGI. The CDR3 loop is CASSQPGTGGLAYNEQFF. CDR3 nucleotide sequence: TGTGCCAGCAGCCAACCCGGGACAGGGGGACTAGCATACAATGAGCAGTTCTTC.

The gene calls are TRBV4-1 and TRBJ2-3; a weak D match, TRBD2 (6 bases). Germline-derived CDR1 and CDR2 are MGHRA and YSYEKL. The V end lost 1 base, the J end lost 4 bases, and 21 bases lay between the germline ends. The CDR3 consists of 18 residues. The DNA for the CDR3 is TGCGCCAGCAGCCAAGTAAGGGCCGGTCCCGGGGGTCCAGATACGCAGTATTTT. Translation: CASSQVRAGPGGPDTQYF.

The gene calls are TRBV12-3 or TRBV12-4 and TRBJ1-6; D is perhaps TRBD1 (6 bases). The length of the CDR3 is 14 residues. V dropped 3 bases and J dropped 10 bases, with 13 bases sitting between them. For the CDR3, the DNA is TGTGCCAGCAGTTTCGGCAGGGGAGTCTCACCCCTCCACTTT. It translates to CASSFGRGVSPLHF.

The rearrangement links TRBV7-9 to TRBJ2-1; D is possibly TRBD1 or TRBD2 (5 bases each). The ends were cut back, 3 bases at V and 10 bases at J, with 13 bases in the middle. The length of the CDR3 is 13 residues. From germline, CDR1 is SEHNR and CDR2 FQNEAQ (reference sequence). CDR3 coding DNA: TGTGCCAGCAGCTTCGAGGGACCGGGGGAGCAGTTCTTC. Translating gives CASSFEGPGEQFF.

This clonotype showed up just a few times. The rearrangement uses TRBV9 and TRBJ2-5; 8 bases are a match to TRBD2. Germline values: CDR1 SGDLS, CDR2 YYNGEE. Unmatched junction bases numbered 13, after V lost 7 bases and J lost 5 bases. The CDR3 contains 15 residues. This CDR3 is CASGLGAGARETQYF. The CDR3 DNA follows: TGTGCCAGCGGACTCGGAGCGGGGGCGAGGGAGACCCAGTACTTC.

There are a few counts of this clonotype. The CDR3 here is CASSFWGRGLRPATNEKLFF. The CDR3, as DNA: TGTGCCAGCAGTTTTTGGGGTCGGGGACTTCGACCTGCAACTAATGAAAAACTGTTTTTT. The J gene is TRBJ1-4, the V gene TRBV12-3 or TRBV12-4, with TRBD1 as a possible D gene (5 bases). The CDR3 totals 20 residues. Trimming took 3 bases from V and 0 from J, leaving 23 bases between them.

This chain uses TRBV6-6 with TRBJ1-6, with no clear D. The V and J ends lost 2 bases and 7 bases respectively, with 3 bases between them. CDR3 length: 12 amino acids. CDR1 and CDR2 (germline): MNHNY, SVGAGI (reference sequence). This CDR3 is CASSYENSPLHF. CDR3 coding DNA: TGTGCCAGCAGTTACGAGAATTCACCCCTCCACTTT.

This sequence joins TRBV5-1 and TRBJ2-7; 7 positions match TRBD1. Germline CDR1 is SGHRS and CDR2 is YFSETQ. With V trimmed by 4 bases and J by 2 bases, 9 bases remained unmatched. This CDR3 region has 15 residues. CDR3 sequence (DNA): TGCGCCAGCAGCCTGGAAGGGGACAGCACCTACGAGCAGTACTTC. This codes for CASSLEGDSTYEQYF.

In this sample, this clonotype turned up many times. This sequence joins TRBV6-5 and TRBJ2-3; D gene ambiguous. This CDR3 is built from 15 residues. Between the trimmed V and J ends, which lost 0 bases and 2 bases, there was a span of 9 bases. CDR1 is MNHEY, CDR2 SVGAGI, per germline. The CDR3, as DNA: TGTGCCAGCAGTTACTCGGTGGCAGTCACAGATACGCAGTATTTT. This encodes CASSYSVAVTDTQYF.

This clonotype was observed at least ten times. The chain is built from TRBV5-1 and TRBJ2-1; D perhaps matches TRBD1 (5 bases). The CDR3 extends over 13 amino acids. V lost 3 bases and J lost 4, with 8 bases in between. Germline CDR1 reads SGHRS; CDR2 reads YFSETQ. The CDR3 coding sequence is TGCGCCAGCAGCTCGACAGTTTACAATGAGCAGTTCTTC. Encoded protein: CASSSTVYNEQFF.

In this sample, this clonotype turned up many times. V gene TRBV6-5 combines with J gene TRBJ2-1; the D is unclear. V shed 2 bases and J shed 5 bases, with 7 bases lying between them. CDR1 is MNHEY and CDR2 is SVGAGI in the germline V gene. This CDR3 spans 13 amino acids. CDR3 bases: TGTGCCAGCAGTTACCGCCCCAACAATGAGCAGTTCTTC. It translates to CASSYRPNNEQFF.

This clonotype was seen a handful of times. The chain carries TRBV9 and TRBJ1-4; 7 bases are shared with TRBD1. The V segment lost 0 bases and the J segment 8 bases; nucleotides outside the gene matches: 7. There are 15 residues in the CDR3. Germline CDR1 is SGDLS and CDR2 is YYNGEE. The CDR3 DNA is TGTGCCAGCAGCGTAGAGGGGGCGCAGGCGGAAAAACTGTTTTTT. Its protein product is CASSVEGAQAEKLFF.

The sample holds a few counts of this clonotype. The genes are TRBV28 and TRBJ1-1, with a possible D match to TRBD1 (6 bases). CDR1 is MDHEN, CDR2 SYDVKM, per germline. There are 16 residues in the CDR3. The V end lost 5 bases, the J end lost 8 bases, and 24 bases lay between the germline ends. CDR3 in amino acids: CASSRQTVSEGGEAFF. CDR3 in DNA: TGTGCCAGCAGTCGACAGACGGTAAGCGAAGGGGGAGAAGCTTTCTTT.

The V and J genes are TRBV18 and TRBJ2-3, with D tentatively TRBD1 or TRBD2 (6 bases each). Trimming left V 2 bases short and J 5 bases short, with 17 bases between. Germline V gives CDR1 KGHSH, CDR2 LQKENI. This CDR3 has 16 residues. The CDR3 is CASSPWRGADVDTQYF. For the CDR3, the DNA is TGTGCCAGCTCACCATGGAGGGGGGCTGATGTAGATACGCAGTATTTT.

A remark on this clonotype: A much larger clone sits a single nucleotide away, making a read error possible. The chain uses TRBV14 and TRBJ2-7, with TRBD2 matching over 7 bases. The CDR3 loop spans 16 amino acids. In germline, CDR1 is SGHDN, CDR2 FVKESK. The DNA of the CDR3 is TGTGCCAGCAGCTTCGGGGGGAGGATGGCTTTATACGAGGAGTACTTC. This gives the protein CASSFGGRMALYEEYF.

This clonotype was seen many times. V and J are TRBV7-3 and TRBJ2-1; 7 bases align to TRBD1. The germline V gene has CDR1 SGHTA and CDR2 FQGTGA. The V segment lost 5 bases and the J segment 7 bases; nucleotides outside the gene matches: 14. The CDR3 runs 16 residues. CDR3 amino acids: CASSLVSTGTGNEQFF. The CDR3 DNA sequence: TGTGCCAGCAGCCTAGTTTCGACAGGGACCGGGAATGAGCAGTTCTTC.

This chain connects TRBV5-1 to TRBJ1-4; the D gene is possibly TRBD1 (5 bases). The CDR3 contains 16 residues. The germline CDR1 and CDR2 sequences are SGHRS and YFSETQ. The ends were cut back, 4 bases at V and 10 bases at J, with 23 bases in the middle. The CDR3 DNA sequence: TGCGCCAGCAGCGATACGGGCAGACAGAGTCTTGGAAAACTGTTTTTT. This sequence encodes CASSDTGRQSLGKLFF.

As DNA, the CDR3 is TGTGCCAGCAGTTACTCTCGCGGGGAGGCGGTTAATGCATTCAATGAGCAGTTCTTC. Translating gives CASSYSRGEAVNAFNEQFF. V and J are TRBV6-2 or TRBV6-3 and TRBJ2-1; maybe TRBD2 (6 bases). V gave up 0 bases and J gave up 6 bases, with 24 bases separating them. CDR1 is MNHEY and CDR2 is SVGEGT in the germline V gene. This CDR3 has 19 residues.

The rearrangement links TRBV6-6 to TRBJ1-5, with D tentatively TRBD1 (5 bases). This CDR3 contains 15 residues. Germline assignment: CDR1 MNHNY and CDR2 SVGAGI (reference sequence). V lost 0 bases to trimming and J lost 3 bases, with 9 bases between them. CDR3 loop: CASSYSGQINQPQHF. The CDR3 DNA follows: TGTGCCAGCAGTTACTCCGGACAAATCAATCAGCCCCAGCATTTT.

The chain recombines TRBV15 with TRBJ1-2; a weak D match, TRBD1 (6 bases). This CDR3 is 12 amino acids long. The ends were cut back, 4 bases at V and 4 bases at J, with 7 bases in the middle. Germline CDR1 is LNHNV and CDR2 is YYDKDF (reference sequence). The CDR3: CATSMDSYGYTF. The CDR3 nucleotides are TGTGCCACCAGCATGGACAGCTATGGCTACACCTTC.